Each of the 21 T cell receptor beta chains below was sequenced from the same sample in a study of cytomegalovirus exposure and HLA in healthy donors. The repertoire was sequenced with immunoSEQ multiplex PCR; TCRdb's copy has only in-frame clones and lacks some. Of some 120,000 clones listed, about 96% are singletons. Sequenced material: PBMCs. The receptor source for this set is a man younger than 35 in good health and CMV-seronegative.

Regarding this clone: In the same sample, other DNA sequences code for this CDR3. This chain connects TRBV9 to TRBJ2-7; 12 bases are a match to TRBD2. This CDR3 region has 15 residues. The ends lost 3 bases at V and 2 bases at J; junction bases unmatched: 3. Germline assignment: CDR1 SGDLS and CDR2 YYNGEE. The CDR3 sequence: CASSARLAGAYEQYF. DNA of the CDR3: TGTGCCAGCAGCGCCAGACTAGCGGGAGCCTACGAGCAGTACTTC.

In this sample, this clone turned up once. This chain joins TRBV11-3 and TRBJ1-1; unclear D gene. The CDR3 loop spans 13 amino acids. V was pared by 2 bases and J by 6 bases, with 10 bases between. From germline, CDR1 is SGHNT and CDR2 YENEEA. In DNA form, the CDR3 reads TGTGCCAGCAGCTTATCGTATGTAGCTGAAGCTTTCTTT. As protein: CASSLSYVAEAFF.

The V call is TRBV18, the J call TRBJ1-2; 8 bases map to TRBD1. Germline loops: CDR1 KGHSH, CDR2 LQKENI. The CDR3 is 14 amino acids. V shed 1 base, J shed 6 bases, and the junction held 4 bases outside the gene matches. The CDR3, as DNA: TGTGCCAGCTCACCACTCCCAGGGGGCGATGGCTACACCTTC. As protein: CASSPLPGGDGYTF.

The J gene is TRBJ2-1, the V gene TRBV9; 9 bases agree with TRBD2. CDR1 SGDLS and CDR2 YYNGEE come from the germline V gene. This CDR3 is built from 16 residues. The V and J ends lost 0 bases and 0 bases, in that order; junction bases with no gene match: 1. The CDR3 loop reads CASSVDSGSSYNEQFF. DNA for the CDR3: TGTGCCAGCAGCGTAGATAGCGGGAGCTCCTACAATGAGCAGTTCTTC. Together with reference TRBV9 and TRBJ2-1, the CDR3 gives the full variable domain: DSGVTQTPKHLITATGQRVTLRCSPRSGDLSVYWYQQSLDQGLQFLIQYYNGEERAKGNILERFSAQQFPDLHSELNLSSLELGDSALYFCASSVDSGSSYNEQFFGPGTRLTVL.

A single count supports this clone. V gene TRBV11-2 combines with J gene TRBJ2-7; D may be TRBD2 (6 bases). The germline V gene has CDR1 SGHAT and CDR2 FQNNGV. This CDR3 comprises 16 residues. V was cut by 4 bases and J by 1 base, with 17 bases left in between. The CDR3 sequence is CASSSLGSGLSYEQYF. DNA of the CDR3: TGTGCCAGCAGCTCCCTGGGAAGCGGGCTTTCCTACGAGCAGTACTTC.

For the CDR3, the DNA is TGTGCCAGCAGCTTCACTAGCGGGAGCTCCTACGAGCAGTACTTC. Its translation is CASSFTSGSSYEQYF. V and J are TRBV11-2 and TRBJ2-7; 11 bases line up with TRBD2. Trimming took 3 bases from V and 0 from J; bases not matched to a gene: 1. Germline CDR1 reads SGHAT; CDR2 reads FQNNGV. This CDR3 contains 15 residues.

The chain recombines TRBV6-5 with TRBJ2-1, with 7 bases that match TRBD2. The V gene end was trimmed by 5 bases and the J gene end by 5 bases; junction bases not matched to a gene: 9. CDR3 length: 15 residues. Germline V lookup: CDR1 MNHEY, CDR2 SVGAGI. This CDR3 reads CASSPAAGVDNEQFF. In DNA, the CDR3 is TGTGCCAGCAGTCCGGCCGCGGGAGTGGACAATGAGCAGTTCTTC.

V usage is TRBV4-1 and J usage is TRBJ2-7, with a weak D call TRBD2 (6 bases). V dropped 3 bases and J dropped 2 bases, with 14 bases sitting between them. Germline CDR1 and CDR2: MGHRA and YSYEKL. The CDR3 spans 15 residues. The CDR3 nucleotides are TGCGCCAGCAGCCACGTAGGGACTGTAACCTACGAGCAGTACTTC. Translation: CASSHVGTVTYEQYF.

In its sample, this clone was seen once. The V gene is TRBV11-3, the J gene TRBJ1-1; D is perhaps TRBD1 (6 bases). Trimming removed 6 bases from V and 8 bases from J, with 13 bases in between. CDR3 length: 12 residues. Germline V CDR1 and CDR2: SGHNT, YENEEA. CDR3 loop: CASRELGQEAFF. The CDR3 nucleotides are TGTGCCAGCAGGGAGCTGGGACAAGAAGCTTTCTTT.

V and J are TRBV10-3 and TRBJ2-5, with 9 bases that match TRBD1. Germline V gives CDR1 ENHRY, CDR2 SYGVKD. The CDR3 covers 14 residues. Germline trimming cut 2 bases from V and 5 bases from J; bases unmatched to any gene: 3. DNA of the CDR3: TGTGCCATCAGTGAGGGGACAGGGTACGAGACCCAGTACTTC. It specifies CAISEGTGYETQYF.

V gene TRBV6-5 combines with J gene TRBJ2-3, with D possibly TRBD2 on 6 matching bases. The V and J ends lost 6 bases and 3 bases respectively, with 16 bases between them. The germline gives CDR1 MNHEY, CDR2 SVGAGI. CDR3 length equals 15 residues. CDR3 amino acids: CASSQTSKGTDTQYF. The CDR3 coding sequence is TGTGCCAGCAGCCAAACTAGCAAGGGGACAGATACGCAGTATTTT.

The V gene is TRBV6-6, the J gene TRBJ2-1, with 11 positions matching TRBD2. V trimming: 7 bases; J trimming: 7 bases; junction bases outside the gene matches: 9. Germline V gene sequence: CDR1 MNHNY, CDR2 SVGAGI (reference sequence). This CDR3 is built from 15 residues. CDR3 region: CASTNSGRAFNEQFF. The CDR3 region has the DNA TGTGCCAGCACGAATAGCGGGAGGGCCTTTAATGAGCAGTTCTTC.

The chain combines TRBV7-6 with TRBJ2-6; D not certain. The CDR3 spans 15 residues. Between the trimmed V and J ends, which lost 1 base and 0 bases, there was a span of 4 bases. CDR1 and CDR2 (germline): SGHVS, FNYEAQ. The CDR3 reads CASSLDSSGANVLTF. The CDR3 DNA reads TGTGCCAGCAGCTTAGACAGCTCTGGGGCCAACGTCCTGACTTTC.

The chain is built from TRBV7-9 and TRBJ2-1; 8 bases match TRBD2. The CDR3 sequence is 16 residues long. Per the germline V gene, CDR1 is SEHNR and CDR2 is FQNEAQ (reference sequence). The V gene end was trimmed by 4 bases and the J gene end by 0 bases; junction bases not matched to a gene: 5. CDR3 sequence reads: CASSSREARSYNEQFF. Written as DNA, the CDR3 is TGTGCCAGCAGCTCGCGGGAGGCCCGCTCCTACAATGAGCAGTTCTTC.

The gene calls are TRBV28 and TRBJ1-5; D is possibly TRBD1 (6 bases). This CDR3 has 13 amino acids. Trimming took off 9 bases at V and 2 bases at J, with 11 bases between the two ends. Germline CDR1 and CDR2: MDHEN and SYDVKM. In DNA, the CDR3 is TGTGCCAGTACGACAGGTCGCAATCAGCCCCAGCATTTT. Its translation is CASTTGRNQPQHF.

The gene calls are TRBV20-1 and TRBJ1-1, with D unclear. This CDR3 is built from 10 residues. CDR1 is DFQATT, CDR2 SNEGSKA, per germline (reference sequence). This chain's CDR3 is CSGVSAEAFF. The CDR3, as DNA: TGCAGCGGGGTGTCCGCTGAAGCTTTCTTT.

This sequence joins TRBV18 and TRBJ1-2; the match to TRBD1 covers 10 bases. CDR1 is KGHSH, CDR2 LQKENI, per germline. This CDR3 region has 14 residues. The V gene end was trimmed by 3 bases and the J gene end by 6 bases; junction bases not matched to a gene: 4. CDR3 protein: CASSPDRGLDGYTF. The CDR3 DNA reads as TGTGCCAGCTCACCCGACAGGGGGCTGGATGGCTACACCTTC.

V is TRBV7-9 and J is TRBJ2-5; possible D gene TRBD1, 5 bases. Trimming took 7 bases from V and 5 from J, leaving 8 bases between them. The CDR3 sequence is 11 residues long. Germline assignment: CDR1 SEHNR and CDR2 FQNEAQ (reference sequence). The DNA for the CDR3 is TGTGCCAGCAATTACAGGGAGACCCAGTACTTC. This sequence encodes CASNYRETQYF. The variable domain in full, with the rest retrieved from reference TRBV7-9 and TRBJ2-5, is DTGVSQNPRHKITKRGQNVTFRCDPISEHNRLYWYRQTLGQGPEFLTYFQNEAQLEKSRLLSDRFSAERPKGSFSTLEIQRTEQGDSAMYLCASNYRETQYFGPGTRLLVL.

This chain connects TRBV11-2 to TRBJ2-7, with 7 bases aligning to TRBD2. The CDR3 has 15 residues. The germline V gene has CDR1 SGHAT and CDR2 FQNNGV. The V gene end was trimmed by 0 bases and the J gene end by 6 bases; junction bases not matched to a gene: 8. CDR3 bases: TGTGCCAGCAGCTTAGATCCCCCGGGACTAACCGAGCAGTACTTC. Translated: CASSLDPPGLTEQYF.

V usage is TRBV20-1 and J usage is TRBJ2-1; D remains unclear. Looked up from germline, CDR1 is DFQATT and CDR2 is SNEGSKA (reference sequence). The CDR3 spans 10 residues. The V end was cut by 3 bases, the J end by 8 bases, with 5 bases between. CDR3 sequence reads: CSASIDEQFF. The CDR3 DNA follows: TGCAGTGCTAGTATAGATGAGCAGTTCTTC.

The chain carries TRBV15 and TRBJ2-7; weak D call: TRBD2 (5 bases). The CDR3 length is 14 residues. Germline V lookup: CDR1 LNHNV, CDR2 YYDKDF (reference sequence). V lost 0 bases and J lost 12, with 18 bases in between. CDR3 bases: TGTGCCACCAGCAGAGATACGGGCCTATACGAGGGGTACTTC. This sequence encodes CATSRDTGLYEGYF.